This passage covers 16 T cell receptor beta chains from one sample sequenced in a study of T cell responses to AZD1222 COVID-19 vaccine (dated by TCRdb to about 2021). What the time point label conveys for this sample: baseline before first vaccination. The protocol used for the library was the immunoSEQ multiplex PCR assay. Not all clones reach the TCRdb copy of this immuneACCESS table, which keeps in-frame sequences only. Checked studies attribute under half of the gap to unresolved V genes and leave the rest unexplained. Present in this sample are around 67,000 clones, 84% of which were seen just once. The top ten constitute approximately 7.4% of the sample. The specimen comprised peripheral blood, sampled on day 0 of AZD1222 vaccination. These receptors were collected from an adult in good health.

The CDR3 coding sequence is TGCAGTGCTAGTTTGGGTTTCCTATACAATGAGCAGTTCTTC. This gives the protein CSASLGFLYNEQFF. V usage is TRBV20-1 and J usage is TRBJ2-1; D gene unclear. The CDR3 has 14 amino acids. CDR1 is DFQATT and CDR2 is SNEGSKA in the germline V gene (reference sequence). Trimming left V 3 bases short and J 4 bases short, with 13 bases between.

This chain joins TRBV4-3 and TRBJ2-7; D remains unclear. The V end was cut by 1 base, the J end by 1 base, with 5 bases between. Germline lookup yields CDR1 LGHNA and CDR2 YSLEER. This CDR3 has 13 amino acids. CDR3 DNA sequence: TGCGCCAGCAGCCAAGCAGGTTCCTACGAGCAGTACTTC. Residues: CASSQAGSYEQYF.

The chain joins TRBV30 to TRBJ2-7; TRBD2 matches at 11 bases. Germline-derived CDR1 and CDR2 are GTSNPN and SVGIG (reference sequence). CDR3 length equals 15 residues. The V gene end was trimmed by 2 bases and the J gene end by 2 bases; junction bases not matched to a gene: 5. The CDR3 nucleotides are TGTGCCTGGAGTTTGACTAGCGGGGTCACCTACGAGCAGTACTTC. This gives the protein CAWSLTSGVTYEQYF.

The chain's CDR3 is CASSSDSIKLFF. CDR3 nucleotides: TGTGCCAGCAGTTCGGACAGCATAAAACTGTTTTTT. The J gene is TRBJ1-4, the V gene TRBV12-3 or TRBV12-4; perhaps TRBD1 as D (6 bases). V was trimmed by 4 bases and J by 10 bases, leaving 10 bases between them. The CDR3 contains 12 residues.

In this sample, this clone turned up once. V usage is TRBV21-1 and J usage is TRBJ2-1; TRBD1, as called in the table, went unchecked against the DNA. TRBV21-1 is a listed pseudogene. This CDR3 is 17 amino acids long. CDR3 nucleotides: TGTGCCAGCAGCAAAGCTGGCGCCTACAGCTCCTACAATGAGCAGTTCTTC. Translated: CASSKAGAYSSYNEQFF.

The rearrangement links TRBV6-5 to TRBJ1-2; 9 positions agree with TRBD1. Germline trimming cut 6 bases from V and 6 bases from J; bases unmatched to any gene: 2. CDR1 and CDR2 (germline): MNHEY, SVGAGI. The CDR3 spans 12 residues. The CDR3 sequence is CASSRQGDGYTF. The CDR3 DNA follows: TGTGCCAGCAGCCGACAGGGGGATGGCTACACCTTC.

This clone was recorded only once. This chain links TRBV27 with TRBJ2-7; perhaps D is TRBD1 or TRBD2 (5 bases each). This CDR3 spans 13 amino acids. Germline loops: CDR1 MNHEY, CDR2 SMNVEV (reference sequence). The V end was cut by 3 bases, the J end by 2 bases, with 8 bases between. The CDR3, as DNA: TGTGCCAGCAGTTTGGGGCGGGCCTACGAGCAGTACTTC. It encodes CASSLGRAYEQYF.

This chain connects TRBV5-1 to TRBJ2-3; D gene ambiguous. The CDR3 loop spans 13 amino acids. V was clipped by 5 bases and J by 4 bases, with 11 bases between them. Germline-derived CDR1 and CDR2 are SGHRS and YFSETQ. The CDR3 bases are TGCGCCAGCAGTCAAGGAAGGGCAGATACGCAGTATTTT. Translation: CASSQGRADTQYF.

V is TRBV18 and J is TRBJ1-2; no reliable D call. Per germline, CDR1 KGHSH and CDR2 LQKENI. V lost 3 bases and J lost 3, with 17 bases in between. This CDR3 is built from 16 residues. Written as DNA, the CDR3 is TGTGCCAGCTCACCCCAGTCGGAGGGCCTACACTATGGCTACACCTTC. This encodes CASSPQSEGLHYGYTF.

The chain combines TRBV6-5 with TRBJ1-1; D uncertain. Trimming shortened V by 0 bases and J by 6 bases, and 8 bases separated the two germline ends. CDR1 is MNHEY and CDR2 is SVGAGI in the germline V gene. The CDR3 is 13 amino acids. CDR3 sequence reads: CASSYSGRPEAFF. As DNA, the CDR3 is TGTGCCAGCAGTTACTCGGGAAGGCCTGAAGCTTTCTTT.

The chain is built from TRBV5-1 and TRBJ1-2, with D tentatively TRBD1 (6 bases). V was pared by 7 bases and J by 4 bases, with 8 bases between. CDR1 SGHRS and CDR2 YFSETQ come from the germline V gene. CDR3 size: 11 residues. Here the CDR3 reads CASGDTYGYTF. CDR3 in DNA: TGCGCCAGCGGGGACACCTATGGCTACACCTTC.

The V call is TRBV5-3, the J call TRBJ1-5, with D possibly TRBD1 on 6 matching bases. TRBV5-3 is treated as an ORF (open reading frame) with a function not yet certain. The length of the CDR3 is 14 residues. V gave up 7 bases and J gave up 7 bases, with 18 bases separating them. The CDR3 region is CARVAQGRWQPQHF. CDR3 nucleotides: TGTGCCAGAGTAGCTCAGGGGCGTTGGCAGCCCCAGCATTTT.

This chain links TRBV7-8 with TRBJ1-2; the match to TRBD1 covers 8 bases. Germline V lookup: CDR1 SGHVS, CDR2 FQNEAQ. V lost 1 base to trimming and J lost 5 bases; unmatched junction nucleotides: 12. This CDR3 contains 17 residues. CDR3 coding DNA: TGTGCCAGCAGCTTAGTAGGTGGGACAGGAGGATTATATGGCTACACCTTC. Its protein product is CASSLVGGTGGLYGYTF.

The J gene is TRBJ2-1, the V gene TRBV6-4, with D possibly being TRBD2 (5 bases). The germline gives CDR1 MRHNA, CDR2 SNTAGT. Trimming took 4 bases from V and 5 from J, leaving 9 bases between them. The CDR3 has 13 amino acids. The CDR3: CASSVYGNNEQFF. DNA for the CDR3: TGTGCCAGCAGTGTGTACGGGAACAATGAGCAGTTCTTC.

The genes are TRBV5-1 and TRBJ2-3, with TRBD2 identical over 11 bases. J gave up 5 bases and V 1 base, and 12 bases lay outside the gene matches. The CDR3 is 18 amino acids. The germline CDR1 and CDR2 sequences are SGHRS and YFSETQ. The CDR3 bases are TGCGCCAGCAGCTTGTTTCGTAGCGGGGGGGCCGTGGGAGATACGCAGTATTTT. Translated, it gives CASSLFRSGGAVGDTQYF.

The sample holds a few counts of this clone. This sequence joins TRBV11-2 and TRBJ2-3; D unresolved. Trimming pared 6 bases from V and 4 bases from J, leaving 14 bases between. From germline, CDR1 is SGHAT and CDR2 FQNNGV. This CDR3 has 14 residues. CDR3 in DNA: TGTGCCAGCAGTGATACTAAGAACCCAGATACGCAGTATTTT. This translates into CASSDTKNPDTQYF.